This paragraph reports one TCR beta chain. Its specificity is not known. These data belong to a study of T cells in localized non-small cell lung cancer. Points from the study as a whole: Sequencing covered just one tumor region, so heterogeneity cannot be ruled out. Blood T cell density predicted longer survival; adjacent-lung clonality, shorter. Tumor trailed uninvolved adjacent lung in T cell clonality, which peaked there. The appearance of a median 57 of the top 100 tumor clones was seen in adjacent lung.

CDR1 and CDR2 from the germline V gene are KGHSH and LQKENI. V gave up 5 bases and J gave up 12 bases, with 19 bases separating them. CDR3 length: 13 residues. Assay: immunoSEQ multiplex PCR; the TCRdb copy retains only in-frame clones and omits some. The table records around 25,000 clones, approximately 86% of them present only once. This clonotype was sampled from a female donor of 60 years or more with stage I lung adenocarcinoma. The chain recombines TRBV18 with TRBJ1-1; no reliable D call. The sample consisted of peripheral blood, taken before any cancer treatment. The CDR3 spells CASSSDRTDGSFF. The DNA of the CDR3 is TGTGCCAGCTCATCTGATCGGACGGATGGTTCTTTCTTT.